The 26 T cell receptor beta chains in this list originate from one sample, sequenced in a study of monozygotic twins with inflammatory bowel disease. After re-calling the 5' RACE reads, TCRdb lists one entry per CDR3 protein, DNA absent. Found here are under 130,000 distinct CDR3 sequences; the top ten clones hold about 2%. Sequencing input: blood. Receptors originate from a human donor with ulcerative colitis or Crohn's disease, or a healthy co-twin of an affected twin (not recorded which).

The chain recombines TRBV20-1 with TRBJ2-1; the D call from TCRdb, TRBD2, cannot be confirmed without DNA. The CDR3 runs to 16 residues. The germline V gene encodes CDR1 DFQATT and CDR2 SNEGSKA (reference sequence). This chain's CDR3 is CSASHLGLAAYNEQFF.

The CDR3 sequence: CASSRLAGKTGELFF. The chain links TRBV4-3 to TRBJ2-2; without DNA, the TCRdb call of TRBD2 cannot be checked. Germline V CDR1 and CDR2: LGHNA, YSLEER. CDR3 length: 15 amino acids.

This chain joins TRBV12-3 or TRBV12-4 and TRBJ2-5; checking the TCRdb D call of TRBD1 is not possible without DNA. The CDR3 totals 13 residues. CDR3 residues: CASSRDSQETQYF.

J is TRBJ2-5 and V is TRBV18; the TCRdb D gene call, TRBD2, has no DNA to confirm it. The length of the CDR3 is 15 residues. CDR1 and CDR2 (germline): KGHSH, LQKENI. CDR3: CASSPLRDFPETQYF.

J is TRBJ2-7 and V is TRBV7-2. Germline V gene data show CDR1 as SGHTA and CDR2 as FQGNSA. This CDR3 comprises 14 residues. The CDR3: CASSLGAQVYEQYF. Full variable domain (remainder filled in from reference TRBV7-2 and TRBJ2-7): GAGVSQSPSNKVTEKGKDVELRCDPISGHTALYWYRQSLGQGLEFLIYFQGNSAPDKSGLPSDRFSAERTGGSVSTLTIQRTQQEDSAVYLCASSLGAQVYEQYFGPGTRLTVT.

The rearrangement uses TRBV4-1 and TRBJ1-1. The CDR3 spans 13 residues. Germline assignment: CDR1 MGHRA and CDR2 YSYEKL. The CDR3 loop reads CASSQEYGTEAFF.

The gene calls are TRBV7-2 and TRBJ1-2; TCRdb proposes TRBD1, but this gene call is untestable without DNA. CDR3 length equals 13 residues. CDR1 and CDR2 from the germline V gene are SGHTA and FQGNSA. The CDR3 spells CASSLGPDYGYTF.

J is TRBJ2-7 and V is TRBV7-2; TCRdb indicates TRBD1, and absent DNA this call remains unverified. Germline V gene data show CDR1 as SGHTA and CDR2 as FQGNSA. CDR3 length: 17 residues. The CDR3 loop is CASSLERPGQGAGEQYF.

The V and J genes are TRBV27 and TRBJ2-7; TCRdb designates TRBD1, a call that cannot be tested without DNA. The CDR3 is 16 amino acids. Germline CDR1 reads MNHEY; CDR2 reads SMNVEV (reference sequence). The chain's CDR3 is CASSRAPGQMNYEQYF.

The genes are TRBV28 and TRBJ2-7; the D gene TCRdb calls, TRBD1, cannot be checked with no DNA. CDR1 and CDR2 (germline): MDHEN, SYDVKM. The CDR3 is 17 residues long. The CDR3 here is CASSLSRRGPEVYEQYF.

The chain recombines TRBV7-2 with TRBJ2-1; the D gene TCRdb calls, TRBD1, cannot be checked with no DNA. The CDR3 runs 12 residues. The germline gives CDR1 SGHTA, CDR2 FQGNSA. CDR3 sequence: CASSTNRHEQFF.

V is TRBV13 and J is TRBJ1-5. Germline assignment: CDR1 PRHDT and CDR2 FYEKMQ (reference sequence). This CDR3 has 14 residues. The CDR3 sequence: CASSLGGAGEPQHF.

This chain connects TRBV7-9 to TRBJ2-5; the D call of TRBD1 rests on TCRdb alone, since no DNA is present to check it. The germline gives CDR1 SEHNR, CDR2 FQNEAQ (reference sequence). There are 14 residues in the CDR3. This CDR3 is CASSPRSDLETQYF.

The gene calls are TRBV20-1 and TRBJ2-5; no DNA is available, so the TRBD2 call from TCRdb remains unchecked. Germline V gene data show CDR1 as DFQATT and CDR2 as SNEGSKA (reference sequence). The CDR3 loop spans 14 amino acids. The CDR3 is CSARAGLPPSTQYF.

This rearrangement joins TRBV6-1 to TRBJ2-7; TCRdb gives TRBD2 as the D gene, but with no DNA this cannot be confirmed. The germline V gene has CDR1 MNHNS and CDR2 SASEGT. CDR3 length: 15 amino acids. CDR3 loop: CASSPFLSGGAEQYF.

The chain recombines TRBV11-1 with TRBJ2-2. CDR1 and CDR2 (germline): SGHAT, FQDESV (reference sequence). The CDR3 spans 14 residues. The CDR3 loop reads CASSLGAATGELFF.

CDR3: CASSSLRGRLYPGTEAFF. The chain has TRBV11-1 and TRBJ1-1; TCRdb returns TRBD1, unconfirmable since there is no DNA. This CDR3 spans 18 amino acids. Germline loops: CDR1 SGHAT, CDR2 FQDESV (reference sequence).

The V call is TRBV7-2, the J call TRBJ2-5; the D call from TCRdb, TRBD2, cannot be confirmed without DNA. The CDR3 loop spans 15 amino acids. In germline, CDR1 is SGHTA, CDR2 FQGNSA. CDR3 sequence: CASSAGTSEGETQYF.

The chain carries TRBV4-2 and TRBJ2-5. CDR1 is LGHNA and CDR2 is YNFKEQ in the germline V gene. The CDR3 length is 13 residues. Here the CDR3 reads CASSQASQETQYF.

This chain joins TRBV7-6 and TRBJ2-7; TCRdb gives TRBD1 as the D gene, but with no DNA this cannot be confirmed. Germline loops: CDR1 SGHVS, CDR2 FNYEAQ. This CDR3 region has 17 residues. The CDR3 region is CASSPRRGRVDTGEQYF.

The rearrangement links TRBV7-2 to TRBJ2-2; TCRdb reports TRBD1, a call that lacks DNA to check it against. This CDR3 comprises 13 residues. Looked up from germline, CDR1 is SGHTA and CDR2 is FQGNSA. The CDR3 reads CASSARVTGELFF.

The V gene is TRBV7-2, the J gene TRBJ2-6. The CDR3 is 15 residues long. Germline CDR1 reads SGHTA; CDR2 reads FQGNSA. CDR3 in amino acids: CASSFGRPGANVLTF.

The chain recombines TRBV6-6 with TRBJ1-5. CDR3 size: 13 residues. CDR1 and CDR2 (germline): MNHNY, SVGAGI (reference sequence). The CDR3: CASRRAVSQPQHF.

V usage is TRBV7-2 and J usage is TRBJ1-6; TCRdb proposes TRBD1, but this gene call is untestable without DNA. The CDR3 runs to 14 residues. CDR1 and CDR2 (germline): SGHTA, FQGNSA. The CDR3 reads CASSLDRGKSPLHF.

The rearrangement links TRBV7-2 to TRBJ1-1. The CDR3 covers 13 residues. Germline V gives CDR1 SGHTA, CDR2 FQGNSA. CDR3 amino acids: CASSLLWTAEAFF.

This sequence joins TRBV24-1 and TRBJ2-3; TCRdb reports TRBD2, a call that lacks DNA to check it against. The CDR3 spans 20 residues. CDR1 is KGHDR and CDR2 is SFDVKD in the germline V gene. CDR3 in amino acids: CATLTMGLATAPGSTDTQYF.